This entry features one TCR beta chain sequence. What it binds is unknown. Sequencing used immunoSEQ multiplex PCR; TCRdb keeps in-frame clones, though not all of them. The sample contains 2,500,000 or so clones, over 85% of which appear only once. The data belong to a study of shared clonotypes between healthy human individuals. Study as a whole: A couple of female and a few male donors aged 18 to 49 were enrolled. Broader study findings: The four-donor shared clonotypes exceeded non-shared clonotypes in generation probability, with non-shared ones scoring lower. Richness estimates generally favored naive over memory subsets.

V lost 1 base, J lost 0 bases, and 15 bases lay in between. This CDR3 has 17 amino acids. Looked up from germline, CDR1 is MGHRA and CDR2 is YSYEKL. The chain links TRBV4-1 to TRBJ1-1; weak D call: TRBD1 (6 bases). This sequence originates from a man younger than 30 in good health. Some clones in this sample may be carry-over from other donors' samples. Sequenced material: naive CD4+ T cells from PBMCs. Sample subset: CD45RA+ positively selected. The CDR3 nucleotides read TGCGCCAGCAGCCAAGCAAGGGGGGGGAGATTGAACACTGAAGCTTTCTTT. It translates to CASSQARGGRLNTEAFF.